This note documents a single T cell receptor (beta chain) sequence. Its antigen remains unidentified. These data belong to a study of T-cell memory formation after mild COVID-19. General observations from the study: The SARS-CoV-2 specificity of second-wave clones reaching peak at day 37 remained unverified. Later expanders leaned CD4+, whereas day 15 to 85 contracting clones were balanced CD4/CD8. Within pre-infection memory, some responding clones were found, suggesting cross-reactive memory joined.

Via MiXCR, TCRdb re-called the 5' RACE reads, giving one row per CDR3 protein. This table holds roughly 99,000 distinct CDR3 sequences, roughly 14% found once. This receptor was identified in a man younger than 35 who had mild COVID-19 (a few samples of this study predate the infection). Cell type and time point are not known. The source material was PBMCs or a T cell subset sorted from them (not recorded which).

The CDR3 DNA sequence: TGTGCCGCGTCGTGGCCCCTTGGGAACGAGCAGTACTTC. Translation: CAASWPLGNEQYF. The gene calls are TRBV15 and TRBJ2-7; D is uncertain. CDR1 and CDR2 (germline): LNHNV, YYDKDF (reference sequence). The CDR3 spans 13 residues. Trimming removed 11 bases at V and 5 bases at J, with 19 bases between.